These 29 T cell receptor beta chains came from one sample sequenced in a study of regulatory T cells in long-lasting Graves disease. Construction of the TCR beta libraries employed iRepertoire HTBI primers in conjunction with Arm-PCR of CDR3 regions. MiXCR was run by TCRdb on the multiplex PCR reads, yielding one entry per CDR3 protein. In the table there are about 420,000 distinct CDR3 sequences, around 22% of which are singletons. Stated time point: persistent/refractory GD, antithyroid drugs over 5 years with positive TRAb. The TCR library used RNA extracted from PBMCs. The material was peripheral blood mononuclear cells (PBMCs), obtained when the disease was refractory, from a patient treated with antithyroid drugs. The receptors were sampled from a female donor with Graves disease.

This clonotype was observed many times. The chain has TRBV2 and TRBJ2-7; tentatively, D is TRBD1 (6 bases). This CDR3 is 14 amino acids long. Trimming removed 7 bases at V and 0 bases at J, with 13 bases between. Germline V gives CDR1 SNHLY, CDR2 FYNNEI. CDR3 loop: CASNIDRNSYEQYF. CDR3 DNA sequence: TGTGCCAGCAATATTGACAGGAACTCCTACGAGCAGTACTTC.

This clonotype has a handful of counts. This chain links TRBV7-3 with TRBJ2-1, with unresolved D. The V gene lost 5 bases and the J gene lost 1 base, with 6 bases spanning the gap. The CDR3 is made up of 13 amino acids. Germline V gene sequence: CDR1 SGHTA, CDR2 FQGTGA. The CDR3 coding sequence is TGTGCCAGCAGCCTACCGTCCTACAATGAGCAGTTCTTC. Translated: CASSLPSYNEQFF.

J is TRBJ2-2 and V is TRBV20-1, with D perhaps given as TRBD1 or TRBD2 (5 bases each). The V gene's germline CDR1 is DFQATT and CDR2 SNEGSKA (reference sequence). CDR3 length: 15 amino acids. V lost 0 bases to trimming and J lost 1 base, with 9 bases between them. The CDR3 loop is CSARDSGRNTGELFF. CDR3 DNA: TGCAGTGCTAGAGACTCGGGACGGAACACCGGGGAGCTGTTTTTT.

This clonotype was picked up a small number of times. The chain has TRBV19 and TRBJ1-1; D remains unclear. Germline V gene sequence: CDR1 LNHDA, CDR2 SQIVND (reference sequence). Trimming cost V 5 bases and J 1 base, with 11 bases left between them. The CDR3 sequence is 14 residues long. The CDR3 DNA reads TGTGCCAGTAGTCTATTGTACGCGAACACTGAAGCTTTCTTT. Translation: CASSLLYANTEAFF.

The rearrangement links TRBV19 to TRBJ2-1; TRBD2 aligns across 7 bases. Germline V lookup: CDR1 LNHDA, CDR2 SQIVND (reference sequence). The trim removed 4 bases at V and 0 bases at J, leaving 3 bases unmatched. This CDR3 is 15 amino acids long. The CDR3 nucleotides read TGTGCCAGTAGTAACGGCGGGAGCTCCTACAATGAGCAGTTCTTC. It encodes CASSNGGSSYNEQFF.

This chain links TRBV7-2 with TRBJ2-7; the D gene is possibly TRBD2 (6 bases). Trimming cost V 2 bases and J 3 bases, with 17 bases left between them. Germline CDR1 SGHTA, CDR2 FQGNSA. The CDR3 totals 16 residues. CDR3 protein: CASSLSRGEMGYEQYF. The DNA for the CDR3 is TGTGCCAGCAGCTTATCCCGCGGGGAAATGGGCTACGAGCAGTACTTC.

This clonotype was counted ten times or more. This chain links TRBV29-1 with TRBJ2-5; D unclear. Trimming stripped 1 base from V and 5 bases from J, with 5 bases between. The CDR3 runs 11 residues. Germline loops: CDR1 SQVTM, CDR2 ANQGSEA. The CDR3 reads CSVEAAETQYF. For the CDR3, the DNA is TGCAGCGTTGAAGCGGCGGAGACCCAGTACTTC.

V usage is TRBV5-5 and J usage is TRBJ1-2; D is ambiguous. The CDR3 covers 15 residues. V lost 2 bases, J lost 1 base, and 12 bases lay in between. CDR1 and CDR2 from the germline V gene are SGHKS and YYEKEE (reference sequence). CDR3 in amino acids: CASSLIPDYNYGYTF. CDR3 DNA: TGTGCCAGCAGCTTAATCCCAGATTATAACTATGGCTACACCTTC.

In its sample, this clonotype was seen many times. This chain joins TRBV2 and TRBJ1-2, with 7 positions matching TRBD1. The CDR3 consists of 13 residues. Trimming took 7 bases from V and 8 from J; bases not matched to a gene: 10. The germline V gene has CDR1 SNHLY and CDR2 FYNNEI. CDR3 DNA: TGTGCCAGCAACCCACGACAGGGTAGCGGCTACACCTTC. It translates to CASNPRQGSGYTF.

With respect to this clonotype: One end of the junction does not line up with germline, which may come from a read error. V gene TRBV5-1 combines with J gene TRBJ2-6, with 7 bases fitting TRBD2. Germline CDR1 is SGHRS and CDR2 is YFSETQ. The CDR3 consists of 16 residues. The CDR3 loop is CASSLVRGEGANVLTF. Here the CDR3 DNA reads TGCGCCAGCAGTTTGGTTCGGGGGGAAGGGGCCAACGTCCTGACTTTC.

This clonotype was recorded many times. The V gene is TRBV30, the J gene TRBJ1-5; D unresolved. This CDR3 spans 11 amino acids. Deletions cut 8 bases from V and 4 bases from J, with 9 bases between. Germline CDR1 reads GTSNPN; CDR2 reads SVGIG (reference sequence). CDR3 DNA sequence: TGTGCCAGCGGCACAAATCAGCCCCAGCATTTT. Translating it yields CASGTNQPQHF.

CDR3 in DNA: TGTGGATTGCAAGTAGCGGGAGTCTACAATGAGCAGTTCTTC. It codes for CGLQVAGVYNEQFF. This chain joins TRBV30 and TRBJ2-1; 9 bases align to TRBD2. Germline V CDR1 and CDR2: GTSNPN, SVGIG (reference sequence). The CDR3 consists of 14 residues. Based on the CDR3 plus reference TRBV30 and TRBJ2-1, the full variable domain is SQTIHQWPATLVQPVGSPLSLECTVEGTSNPNLYWYRQAAGRGLQLLFYSVGIGQISSEVPQNLSASRPQDRQFILSSKKLLLSDSGFYLCGLQVAGVYNEQFFGPGTRLTVL.

This clonotype occurred many times. The chain links TRBV12-3 or TRBV12-4 to TRBJ1-1, with 7 bases lining up with TRBD1. The J segment lost 12 bases and the V segment lost 3 bases, leaving 4 bases of the junction unmatched. The CDR3 covers 11 residues. The CDR3 DNA reads TGTGCCAGCAGTTTGACAGGGACATCTTTCTTT. Its translation: CASSLTGTSFF.

The rearrangement joins TRBV25-1 to TRBJ1-4, with 8 nucleotides matching TRBD1. This CDR3 contains 15 residues. Trimming took 0 bases from V and 7 from J; bases not matched to a gene: 4. CDR1 and CDR2 from the germline V gene are MGHDK and SYGVNS. The CDR3 DNA is TGTGCCAGCAGTGAATACAGGGGGCAGGCTGAAAAACTGTTTTTT. It specifies CASSEYRGQAEKLFF. Using reference TRBV25-1 and TRBJ1-4 for the parts outside the CDR3, the full variable domain is EADIYQTPRYLVIGTGKKITLECSQTMGHDKMYWYQQDPGMELHLIHYSYGVNSTEKGDLSSESTVSRIRTEHFPLTLESARPSHTSQYLCASSEYRGQAEKLFFGSGTQLSVL.

The V call is TRBV7-9, the J call TRBJ1-2; tentative D call: TRBD1 (5 bases). CDR1 is SEHNR, CDR2 FQNEAQ, per germline (reference sequence). This CDR3 has 12 residues. Between the trimmed V and J ends, which lost 3 bases and 8 bases, there was a span of 10 bases. CDR3 nucleotides: TGTGCCAGCAGCTTCTCAGGGATCGGCTACACCTTC. This codes for CASSFSGIGYTF.

The chain is built from TRBV3-1 and TRBJ1-2, with D possibly matching TRBD1 (5 bases). Germline V CDR1 and CDR2: LGHDT, YNNKEL (reference sequence). V dropped 0 bases and J dropped 4 bases, with 15 bases sitting between them. The CDR3 has 16 amino acids. The CDR3 sequence: CASSQDLPTVFYGYTF. Here the CDR3 DNA reads TGTGCCAGCAGCCAAGACCTGCCGACAGTTTTCTATGGCTACACCTTC.

This clonotype was found many times. The chain links TRBV20-1 to TRBJ2-7; 10 bases are a match to TRBD2. Looked up from germline, CDR1 is DFQATT and CDR2 is SNEGSKA (reference sequence). The CDR3 is 14 amino acids. After removal of 8 bases from V and 1 base from J, the junction contained 8 bases not matched to a gene. The CDR3 coding sequence is TGCAGTCCCTCAACTAGCGGGACGTCCTACGAGCAGTACTTC. Translation: CSPSTSGTSYEQYF.

The J gene is TRBJ2-1, the V gene TRBV5-4, with D possibly being TRBD2 (5 bases). Germline V CDR1 and CDR2: SGHNT, YYREEE (reference sequence). V shed 7 bases and J shed 3 bases, with 14 bases lying between them. The CDR3 spans 14 residues. In DNA form, the CDR3 reads TGTGCCAGCTTTTTCCGGGGTAACTACAATGAGCAGTTCTTC. Its protein product is CASFFRGNYNEQFF.

This clonotype has at least ten counts. The chain carries TRBV6-1 and TRBJ2-5; D ambiguous. This CDR3 is built from 13 residues. The ends were cut back, 6 bases at V and 3 bases at J, with 11 bases in the middle. The germline CDR1 and CDR2 sequences are MNHNS and SASEGT. CDR3 nucleotide sequence: TGTGCCAGCAGGTTCGTGTACGAAGAGACCCAGTACTTC. Its protein is CASRFVYEETQYF.

The gene calls are TRBV5-6 and TRBJ1-4, with 9 bases that match TRBD1. This CDR3 region has 15 residues. Germline trimming cut 4 bases from V and 8 bases from J; bases unmatched to any gene: 9. Germline loops: CDR1 SGHDT, CDR2 YYEEEE. The DNA of the CDR3 is TGTGCCAGCAGCGGTGGGACAGGGTACAAAGAAAAACTGTTTTTT. This encodes CASSGGTGYKEKLFF. Combining the CDR3 with reference TRBV5-6 and TRBJ1-4 gives the whole variable domain DAGVTQSPTHLIKTRGQQVTLRCSPKSGHDTVSWYQQALGQGPQFIFQYYEEEERQRGNFPDRFSGHQFPNYSSELNVNALLLGDSALYLCASSGGTGYKEKLFFGSGTQLSVL.

Worth noting for this clonotype: A much more abundant neighbour one base away suggests this may be a read error. In this CDR3 the conserved last residue, phenylalanine or tryptophan, is missing, so a read error is likely. CDR3 DNA sequence: TGTGCCAGCAGTTCTCAGGGGTTCAGCGGGGAGCTGTTTTTG. It translates to CASSSQGFSGELFL. The genes are TRBV28 and TRBJ2-2; tentative D call: TRBD1 (6 bases). CDR1 and CDR2 (germline): MDHEN, SYDVKM. This CDR3 comprises 14 residues. Between the trimmed V and J ends, which lost 4 bases and 7 bases, there was a span of 13 bases.

As regards this clonotype: This sequence may be a read error, since a much larger clone differs from it by one base. This chain joins TRBV28 and TRBJ2-7; D tentatively reads TRBD1 or TRBD2 (5 bases each). This CDR3 has 15 amino acids. V lost 6 bases and J lost 4, with 19 bases in between. Germline CDR1 is MDHEN and CDR2 is SYDVKM. The CDR3 DNA reads TGTGCCAGCAGCTTCACTTGGGACCACAAATACGAGCAGTACTTC. It translates to CASSFTWDHKYEQYF.

This clonotype occurred many times. The V gene is TRBV7-9, the J gene TRBJ2-5, with TRBD1 matching over 9 bases. This CDR3 has 16 residues. The V gene's germline CDR1 is SEHNR and CDR2 FQNEAQ (reference sequence). V lost 5 bases to trimming and J lost 5 bases; unmatched junction nucleotides: 12. CDR3 DNA sequence: TGTGCCAGCAGCCCCCCAGGCGGGACAGGGAGCGAGACCCAGTACTTC. As protein: CASSPPGGTGSETQYF.

This clonotype was counted ten times or more. The rearrangement links TRBV2 to TRBJ1-2; 12 bases fit TRBD1. The CDR3 length is 16 residues. J lost 8 bases, V lost 7 bases, and 14 bases had no gene match. Germline V gene sequence: CDR1 SNHLY, CDR2 FYNNEI. As DNA, the CDR3 is TGTGCCAGCATGGGGACAGGGGGCGCCCCCTACTCCGGCTACACCTTC. This gives the protein CASMGTGGAPYSGYTF.

This chain joins TRBV5-1 and TRBJ2-7, with D perhaps matching TRBD1 or TRBD2 (5 bases each). The CDR3 is made up of 17 amino acids. The ends were cut back, 0 bases at V and 4 bases at J, with 20 bases in the middle. Per germline, CDR1 SGHRS and CDR2 YFSETQ. CDR3 nucleotides: TGCGCCAGCAGCTTGGATTTCCGGGACGTAAGTATGTACGAGCAGTACTTC. Its translation is CASSLDFRDVSMYEQYF.

This clonotype was observed at least ten times. The rearrangement joins TRBV2 to TRBJ2-7, with D perhaps assigned TRBD1 or TRBD2 (5 bases each). Trimming left V 4 bases short and J 3 bases short, with 22 bases between. In germline, CDR1 is SNHLY, CDR2 FYNNEI. The CDR3 is made up of 17 amino acids. The CDR3 loop is CASSGSLGVSGGYEQYF. The CDR3 DNA follows: TGTGCCAGCAGTGGATCCTTAGGGGTCAGTGGGGGCTACGAGCAGTACTTC.

J is TRBJ1-6 and V is TRBV2, with D possibly being TRBD1 (5 bases). Germline V gene sequence: CDR1 SNHLY, CDR2 FYNNEI. Trimming stripped 2 bases from V and 6 bases from J, with 11 bases between. This CDR3 is built from 15 residues. CDR3 bases: TGTGCCAGCAGTGAAATTCGGGGCATTAATTCACCCCTCCACTTT. It translates to CASSEIRGINSPLHF.

The V and J genes are TRBV20-1 and TRBJ2-3; TRBD1 agrees at 10 bases. V lost 5 bases and J lost 1; bases outside the gene matches: 9. Per the germline V gene, CDR1 is DFQATT and CDR2 is SNEGSKA (reference sequence). CDR3 length equals 16 residues. In DNA form, the CDR3 reads TGCAGTGCTCGAAGCGACAGGGGGCGGGGCACAGATACGCAGTATTTT. Its translation: CSARSDRGRGTDTQYF.

On this clonotype: Possible read error: a much larger clone is one base away. This chain joins TRBV6-1 and TRBJ2-5; 14 bases match TRBD2. Germline CDR1 MNHNS, CDR2 SASEGT. Trimming at V came to 6 bases and at J to 5 bases, leaving 5 bases not matched to a gene. There are 15 residues in the CDR3. The CDR3 region has the DNA TGTGCCAGCAGCCGGGGACTAGCGGGAGCTGAGACCCAGTACTTC. This sequence encodes CASSRGLAGAETQYF.